This T cell receptor beta chain was profiled in a study of T-cell reconstitution after alpha-beta-depleted transplantation in children. CDR1 is MGHRA and CDR2 is YSYEKL in the germline V gene. The V end lost 0 bases, the J end lost 8 bases, and 19 bases lay between the germline ends. This CDR3 has 16 residues. Preparation of the TCRbeta library was carried out with unique molecular identifiers. TCRdb recomputed calls from the PCR reads with MiXCR, one row per CDR3 protein. This sample has about 360,000 distinct CDR3 sequences, with approximately 12% found just once. The V gene is TRBV4-1, the J gene TRBJ1-2; a possible D gene is TRBD1 (6 bases). The sequencing used PBMCs, collected from the stem cell graft. This clonotype was sampled from a human donor who donated a stem cell graft to a child with Fanconi anemia. The CDR3 bases are TGCGCCAGCAGCCAAGATGCTTCAGGGGTTAGCAACGGCTACACCTTC. It specifies CASSQDASGVSNGYTF.